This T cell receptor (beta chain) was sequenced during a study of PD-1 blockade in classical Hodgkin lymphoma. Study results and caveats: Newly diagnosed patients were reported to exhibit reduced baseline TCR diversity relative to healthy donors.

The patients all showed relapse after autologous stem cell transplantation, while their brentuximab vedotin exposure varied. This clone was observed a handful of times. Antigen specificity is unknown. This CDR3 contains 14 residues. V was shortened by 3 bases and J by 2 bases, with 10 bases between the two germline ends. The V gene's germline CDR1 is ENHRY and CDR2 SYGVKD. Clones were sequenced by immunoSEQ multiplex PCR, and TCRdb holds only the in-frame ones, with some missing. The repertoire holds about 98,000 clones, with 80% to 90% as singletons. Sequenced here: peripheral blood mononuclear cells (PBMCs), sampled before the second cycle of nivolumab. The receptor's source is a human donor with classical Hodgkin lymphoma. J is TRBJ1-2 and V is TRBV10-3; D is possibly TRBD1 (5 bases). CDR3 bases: TGTGCCATCAGTGACCAGGGTACAAACTATGGCTACACCTTC. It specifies CAISDQGTNYGYTF.